This TCR beta chain stems from a study of Ad26.COV2.S vaccination and SARS-CoV-2 variants. Study in general: Donor got 5x10^10 or 1x10^11 viral particles of Ad26.COV2.S. Findings and caveats of the study: Non-spike TCR breadth did not differ much between vaccine and placebo recipients.

About this clone itself: The antigen remains unidentified.

This CDR3 comprises 14 residues. The V and J ends lost 0 bases and 4 bases respectively, with 10 bases between them. Germline V gene lookup returns CDR1 ENHRY and CDR2 SYGVKD. Treatment reported: about 20 received Ad26.COV2.S at low or high dose, single or two shots; five or six received placebo; per-sample allocation not given. Following the first vaccine or placebo injection, samples were taken on day 63. TCRdb's copy holds only in-frame clones and misses some; the assay was immunoSEQ multiplex PCR. The repertoire consists of about 430,000 clones, with 80% to 95% occurring once and the leading ten covering about 12%.

The receptor's source is a person between 18 and 60 years old who received the Ad26.COV2.S COVID-19 vaccine or a placebo. This chain uses TRBV10-3 with TRBJ2-7; D is uncertain. The sequencing here drew on peripheral blood, taken in a trial of Ad26.COV2.S vaccine versus placebo. The CDR3 loop is CAISESTLIYEQYF. In DNA, the CDR3 is TGTGCCATCAGTGAGTCGACTCTTATATACGAGCAGTACTTC.